The 17 T cell receptor beta chains below were found in one sample sequenced in a study of T-cell reconstitution after alpha-beta-depleted transplantation in children. The TCRbeta library incorporated unique molecular identifiers. Via MiXCR, TCRdb re-called the PCR reads, giving one row per CDR3 protein. The table includes around 180,000 distinct CDR3 sequences, 11% detected once. Sequencing was performed on PBMCs, taken before TCRalphabeta/CD19-depleted stem cell transplant. The receptor set was obtained from a boy aged 2-9 years with acute myeloid leukemia, due to receive a stem cell transplant.

This clonotype was observed a few times. This chain uses TRBV11-2 with TRBJ2-5; tentative D call: TRBD2 (7 bases). The CDR3 sequence is 15 residues long. Trimming removed 5 bases from V and 5 bases from J, with 18 bases in between. CDR1 is SGHAT, CDR2 FQNNGV, per germline. The chain's CDR3 is CASSPPWGGAETQYF. The DNA of the CDR3 is TGTGCCAGCAGCCCCCCGTGGGGGGGCGCGGAGACCCAGTACTTC.

This clonotype was picked up many times. The chain is built from TRBV29-1 and TRBJ2-7; no definite D call. The germline V gene has CDR1 SQVTM and CDR2 ANQGSEA. Trimming took 4 bases from V and 0 from J, leaving 10 bases between them. This CDR3 contains 13 residues. The DNA of the CDR3 is TGCAGCGTTGTGTCGGGCAGCTCCTACGAGCAGTACTTC. It translates to CSVVSGSSYEQYF.

This clonotype was detected ten times or more. The chain joins TRBV5-1 to TRBJ2-3; 8 bases match TRBD2. CDR1 and CDR2 from the germline V gene are SGHRS and YFSETQ. V lost 0 bases to trimming and J lost 1 base; unmatched junction nucleotides: 4. The CDR3 covers 16 residues. The CDR3 sequence is CASSLAGGPGTDTQYF. The CDR3, as DNA: TGCGCCAGCAGCTTGGCGGGAGGGCCGGGCACAGATACGCAGTATTTT.

This clonotype was seen many times. V and J are TRBV29-1 and TRBJ2-2; 8 bases are a match to TRBD1. The CDR3 covers 14 residues. The germline gives CDR1 SQVTM, CDR2 ANQGSEA. Trimming removed 4 bases from V and 6 bases from J; junction bases left unmatched: 7. Here the CDR3 reads CSVVAGTGPGELFF. CDR3 DNA sequence: TGCAGCGTTGTAGCCGGGACAGGTCCCGGGGAGCTGTTTTTT.

This clonotype was detected many times. This chain connects TRBV5-1 to TRBJ2-1, with TRBD1 as a possible D gene (6 bases). With 0 bases removed from V and 1 base from J, the gap between germline ends came to 11 bases. Per the germline V gene, CDR1 is SGHRS and CDR2 is YFSETQ. The CDR3 is made up of 16 amino acids. CDR3 in amino acids: CASSLEGVGSYNEQFF. CDR3 coding DNA: TGCGCCAGCAGCTTGGAGGGGGTTGGGTCCTACAATGAGCAGTTCTTC.

This clonotype appeared many times. The chain uses TRBV29-1 and TRBJ2-7; D could derive from TRBD1 or TRBD2 (5 bases each). CDR1 is SQVTM, CDR2 ANQGSEA, per germline. V lost 7 bases and J 5 bases, leaving 21 bases between the germline ends. This CDR3 contains 14 residues. DNA of the CDR3: TGCAGCGCTGAGGAAGGGGACGGTTGGGACGAGCAGTACTTC. This gives the protein CSAEEGDGWDEQYF.

Many counts were recorded for this clonotype. V gene TRBV19 combines with J gene TRBJ1-1, with a tentative D call TRBD1 (5 bases). Germline V gene data show CDR1 as LNHDA and CDR2 as SQIVND (reference sequence). V was trimmed by 5 bases and J by 4 bases, leaving 11 bases between them. The CDR3 is made up of 13 amino acids. In DNA, the CDR3 is TGTGCCAGTAGTGCCAGGGAGGCCACTGAAGCTTTCTTT. Its protein product is CASSAREATEAFF.

This clonotype has a single count. Given a much more abundant clone one base away, this may be a read error. The genes are TRBV6-1 and TRBJ2-2, with 11 bases that match TRBD2. Germline values: CDR1 MNHNS, CDR2 SASEGT. The CDR3 loop spans 17 amino acids. In DNA form, the CDR3 reads TGTGCCAGCAGTGAGACTAGCGGGGTAGGGGGCACCGGGGAGCAGTTTTTT. This translates into CASSETSGVGGTGEQFF.

This clonotype occurred many times. The chain links TRBV13 to TRBJ2-1, with D unclear. V lost 2 bases, J lost 6 bases, and 5 bases lay in between. CDR3 size: 12 residues. Germline V gene data show CDR1 as PRHDT and CDR2 as FYEKMQ (reference sequence). CDR3 region: CASSLHLNEQFF. The CDR3 DNA is TGTGCCAGCAGCTTACACCTCAATGAGCAGTTCTTC.

In this sample, this clonotype turned up many times. The chain joins TRBV4-1 to TRBJ1-2; D gene ambiguous. V was pared by 0 bases and J by 8 bases, with 10 bases between. Looked up from germline, CDR1 is MGHRA and CDR2 is YSYEKL. The CDR3 runs to 13 residues. DNA of the CDR3: TGCGCCAGCAGCCAAGAGCGGCAGAACGGCTACACCTTC. Amino acid sequence: CASSQERQNGYTF.

This clonotype was seen at least ten times. J is TRBJ2-7 and V is TRBV20-1; either TRBD1 or TRBD2 may fit D (5 bases each). CDR3 length: 12 amino acids. CDR1 is DFQATT, CDR2 SNEGSKA, per germline (reference sequence). CDR3 region: CSVDSRGYEQYF. In DNA, the CDR3 is TGCAGCGTGGACTCAAGGGGCTACGAGCAGTACTTC.

The V call is TRBV11-2, the J call TRBJ2-7; maybe TRBD2 (6 bases). Trimming took off 2 bases at V and 1 base at J, with 9 bases between the two ends. The CDR3 totals 14 residues. Per germline, CDR1 SGHAT and CDR2 FQNNGV. CDR3 amino acids: CASSLIGTSYEQYF. CDR3 bases: TGTGCCAGCAGCTTAATTGGGACTTCCTACGAGCAGTACTTC.

This clonotype was counted many times. The chain employs TRBV20-1 and TRBJ2-3; perhaps TRBD2 as D (6 bases). The CDR3 contains 17 residues. V gave up 1 base and J gave up 2 bases, with 19 bases separating them. Per the germline V gene, CDR1 is DFQATT and CDR2 is SNEGSKA (reference sequence). CDR3: CSARVPGAGRATDTQYF. The DNA for the CDR3 is TGCAGTGCTAGAGTTCCGGGAGCGGGTAGGGCCACAGATACGCAGTATTTT.

This clonotype was seen more than once but under ten times. CDR3 sequence: CASSQEYLSPGELFF. CDR3 sequence (DNA): TGTGCCAGCAGCCAGGAGTATCTAAGCCCCGGGGAGCTGTTTTTT. The genes are TRBV4-2 and TRBJ2-2; D call uncertain. V dropped 3 bases and J dropped 6 bases, with 14 bases sitting between them. Germline V gene data show CDR1 as LGHNA and CDR2 as YNFKEQ. The CDR3 extends over 15 amino acids.

This clonotype was seen repeatedly, ten times or more. The V gene is TRBV24-1, the J gene TRBJ2-5; D may be TRBD1 or TRBD2 (5 bases each). CDR3 length: 12 residues. V was pared by 4 bases and J by 4 bases, with 6 bases between. Germline CDR1 KGHDR, CDR2 SFDVKD. The CDR3 DNA reads as TGTGCCACCAGTGAGAGGGGAGAGACCCAGTACTTC. It specifies CATSERGETQYF.

CDR3 bases: TGTGCCAGCAGTTATTGGGAGAGTGAAGATACGCAGTATTTT. Its protein is CASSYWESEDTQYF. The chain couples TRBV28 to TRBJ2-3; perhaps TRBD2 as D (5 bases). With 4 bases removed from V and 5 bases from J, the gap between germline ends came to 13 bases. CDR1 is MDHEN, CDR2 SYDVKM, per germline. This CDR3 is built from 14 residues.

V and J are TRBV7-2 and TRBJ1-2; D is uncertain. Trimming took off 7 bases at V and 6 bases at J, with 18 bases between the two ends. The CDR3 sequence is 14 residues long. Germline loops: CDR1 SGHTA, CDR2 FQGNSA. The CDR3, as DNA: TGTGCCAGCACAGCGGCTTTCACCAACGATGGCTACACCTTC. This codes for CASTAAFTNDGYTF.